This entry lists 16 T cell receptor beta chains sequenced from one sample in a study of human T cells and chemical hapten exposure. One entry per CDR3 protein, called by TCRdb with MiXCR from the RACE reads. The table has just under 350,000 distinct CDR3 sequences, around 7% seen once. Time point of the sample: patch test 1, 2 weeks after DPC sensitization. Treatment in this sample: therapeutic diphenylcyclopropenone sensitization with weekly scalp DPC. Source: whole blood, taken in connection with sensitization to the hapten diphenylcyclopropenone (DPC). The source is a woman younger than 30 with alopecia areata. Some clones in this sample may be carry-over from other donors' samples.

This clonotype was seen a handful of times. The chain joins TRBV29-1 to TRBJ1-5; D is undetermined. The CDR3 is made up of 13 amino acids. In germline, CDR1 is SQVTM, CDR2 ANQGSEA. The germline V and J ends were trimmed by 4 bases and 3 bases, with 10 bases remaining between them. The CDR3 is CSVVSGLNQPQHF. CDR3 nucleotides: TGCAGCGTTGTATCAGGCCTCAATCAGCCCCAGCATTTT.

This clonotype showed up just a few times. This sequence joins TRBV6-5 and TRBJ2-7; D uncertain. This CDR3 is 14 amino acids long. The germline V and J ends were trimmed by 6 bases and 3 bases, with 15 bases remaining between them. CDR1 is MNHEY and CDR2 is SVGAGI in the germline V gene. This chain's CDR3 is CASSLGRTGYEQYF. In DNA form, the CDR3 reads TGTGCCAGCAGCTTAGGACGGACCGGCTACGAGCAGTACTTC.

This clonotype was picked up a small number of times. The rearrangement joins TRBV6-5 to TRBJ2-5; 9 nucleotides line up with TRBD1. The V segment lost 6 bases and the J segment 5 bases; nucleotides outside the gene matches: 7. Germline V lookup: CDR1 MNHEY, CDR2 SVGAGI. The CDR3 length is 14 residues. For the CDR3, the DNA is TGTGCCAGCAGGAGACAGGGGGGCGCGGAGACCCAGTACTTC. Residues: CASRRQGGAETQYF.

The chain combines TRBV27 with TRBJ1-4; 7 positions match TRBD1. J lost 5 bases, V lost 4 bases, and 7 bases had no gene match. The germline gives CDR1 MNHEY, CDR2 SMNVEV (reference sequence). This CDR3 spans 15 amino acids. Here the CDR3 reads CASSSLGQKNEKLFF. The CDR3 region has the DNA TGTGCCAGCAGTTCACTGGGACAGAAGAATGAAAAACTGTTTTTT.

The chain joins TRBV6-5 to TRBJ2-7; tentatively, D is TRBD1 (6 bases). Germline-derived CDR1 and CDR2 are MNHEY and SVGAGI. Trimming took 4 bases from V and 3 from J, leaving 16 bases between them. This CDR3 contains 15 residues. The CDR3 region is CASSSLHRANYEQYF. The CDR3 nucleotides are TGTGCCAGCAGTTCCTTACACAGGGCCAACTACGAGCAGTACTTC.

This clonotype has just a few counts. The chain joins TRBV29-1 to TRBJ2-2, with 8 bases identical to TRBD1. Germline lookup yields CDR1 SQVTM and CDR2 ANQGSEA. The CDR3 extends over 14 amino acids. The junction had 6 bases not matched to a gene; V was cut back by 3 bases and J by 6 bases. The CDR3 here is CSVEEDRAAGELFF. The CDR3 DNA follows: TGCAGCGTTGAGGAGGACAGGGCGGCCGGGGAGCTGTTTTTT.

The rearrangement uses TRBV25-1 and TRBJ2-2; maybe TRBD1 (6 bases). Trimming shortened V by 5 bases and J by 5 bases, and 15 bases separated the two germline ends. Germline V gives CDR1 MGHDK, CDR2 SYGVNS. The CDR3 contains 15 residues. In DNA form, the CDR3 reads TGTGCCAGCAGTCTCGGGACACTTTTAACCGGGGAGCTGTTTTTT. The encoded protein is CASSLGTLLTGELFF.

The chain combines TRBV6-5 with TRBJ2-2; D remains unclear. V lost 5 bases to trimming and J lost 7 bases, with 5 bases between them. The CDR3 has 11 residues. Per the germline V gene, CDR1 is MNHEY and CDR2 is SVGAGI. CDR3 sequence (DNA): TGTGCCAGCAGTAGAGGCGGGGAGCTGTTTTTT. Amino acid sequence: CASSRGGELFF.

This chain connects TRBV5-1 to TRBJ1-4, with D unclear. Germline loops: CDR1 SGHRS, CDR2 YFSETQ. The V and J ends lost 0 bases and 5 bases respectively, with 11 bases between them. The CDR3 is 15 residues long. The CDR3 nucleotides are TGCGCCAGCAGCTTGGGATCCAGAGAGAATGAAAAACTGTTTTTT. Its translation: CASSLGSRENEKLFF.

This clonotype has a count of ten or more. The chain uses TRBV6-4 and TRBJ2-1; the match to TRBD2 covers 11 bases. The CDR3 is made up of 15 amino acids. J was trimmed by 10 bases and V by 2 bases; bases with no gene match: 7. Per the germline V gene, CDR1 is MRHNA and CDR2 is SNTAGT. CDR3 nucleotides: TGTGCCAGCAGTGACGGTAGCGGGGGGGCCGAGGAGCAGTTCTTC. Its protein product is CASSDGSGGAEEQFF.

To note about this clonotype: The junction and the germline gene differ at one end; a read error may be behind it. CDR3 nucleotides: TGTGCCAGCAGGTTAGATGACATAAGACAGGACGATGGAGCTTTCTTT. This translates into CASRLDDIRQDDGAFF. This chain uses TRBV12-3 or TRBV12-4 with TRBJ1-1, with D tentatively TRBD1 (6 bases). The CDR3 length is 16 residues.

This clonotype was found a few times. The rearrangement links TRBV10-3 to TRBJ2-1, with D perhaps matching TRBD2 (7 bases). V was shortened by 7 bases and J by 3 bases, with 10 bases between the two germline ends. The CDR3 is 13 residues long. Germline CDR1 ENHRY, CDR2 SYGVKD. In nucleotides, the CDR3 is TGTGCCATCACGGGGGGCAACTACAATGAGCAGTTCTTC. This sequence encodes CAITGGNYNEQFF.

The chain employs TRBV10-3 and TRBJ1-1; D might be TRBD1 (6 bases). Trimming cost V 0 bases and J 3 bases, with 8 bases left between them. Looked up from germline, CDR1 is ENHRY and CDR2 is SYGVKD. The CDR3 is 14 amino acids. CDR3 sequence reads: CAISESTGYTEAFF. The DNA of the CDR3 is TGTGCCATCAGTGAGTCTACAGGGTACACTGAAGCTTTCTTT.

At least ten counts were recorded for this clonotype. This sequence joins TRBV27 and TRBJ2-5; 9 positions match TRBD2. V was clipped by 2 bases and J by 3 bases; unmatched bases: 13. Looked up from germline, CDR1 is MNHEY and CDR2 is SMNVEV (reference sequence). The CDR3 contains 18 residues. CDR3 in DNA: TGTGCCAGCAGTTTAAGTAGCGGGGGTATAGGTTCCGAAGAGACCCAGTACTTC. It is translated as CASSLSSGGIGSEETQYF.

This clonotype was counted at least ten times. The chain has TRBV7-2 and TRBJ2-5; 9 bases are shared with TRBD2. After removal of 4 bases from V and 6 bases from J, the junction contained 6 bases not matched to a gene. The CDR3 loop spans 14 amino acids. Germline CDR1 is SGHTA and CDR2 is FQGNSA. This CDR3 is CASSSSGTVKTQYF. The CDR3 DNA reads as TGTGCCAGCAGCTCTAGCGGGACCGTGAAGACCCAGTACTTC.

This chain joins TRBV6-2 or TRBV6-3 and TRBJ2-6, with D possibly TRBD2 on 5 matching bases. CDR3 length equals 16 residues. Trimming removed 2 bases from V and 4 bases from J, with 12 bases in between. Germline-derived CDR1 and CDR2 are MNHEY and SVGEGT. The CDR3 bases are TGTGCCAGCAGTTACCACTGGGGAGAAGGGGCCAACGTCCTGACTTTC. Translating it yields CASSYHWGEGANVLTF.